This TCR beta chain was captured in a study of Graves' ophthalmopathy and Graves' hyperthyroidism. Certain patients were not enrolled. These were patients with other autoimmune diseases, uncontrolled infections, pregnancy or lactation. This clonotype was recorded only once. The authors amplified TCR beta CDR3 regions, and they did so from RNA transcripts for repertoire sequencing. Amplification began with first-round RT-PCR using HTBI primers, then second-round multiplex PCR was performed. One entry per CDR3 protein, called by TCRdb with MiXCR from the multiplex PCR reads. The data contain 600,000 to 700,000 distinct CDR3 sequences, 35% to 50% of them singletons. Sequencing used peripheral blood. The clonotype comes from an adult man with Graves' ophthalmopathy.

CDR3 DNA: TGTGCCAGCAGCGGACAGACAGGGGAAACTGAAAAACTGTTTTTT. This translates into CASSGQTGETEKLFF. This sequence joins TRBV9 and TRBJ1-4; 8 bases agree with TRBD1. The CDR3 contains 15 residues. Trimming at V came to 3 bases and at J to 7 bases, leaving 8 bases not matched to a gene. In germline, CDR1 is SGDLS, CDR2 YYNGEE.